This TCR beta chain was profiled in a study of human T cells and chemical hapten exposure (dated by TCRdb to the early 2020s). With regard to the full study: For sensitization, 2% DPC in acetone was applied to a 2 cm by 2 cm area of upper inner arm skin. Throughout the study period of about 22 weeks, patients also received therapeutic DPC doses to the scalp every week. Patch testing was done on the upper back using Finn chambers containing 0.01% DPC, and results were scored after 6 days according to International Contact Dermatitis Research Group standards. The mostly female patient cohort included alopecia areata with under or over 50% scalp involvement, alopecia totalis and alopecia universalis. Libraries were pooled for sequencing, and variation in per-sample TCR yields was attributed mainly to small differences in library volumes within the pool. This study followed changes in the peripheral blood TCR repertoire in vivo during primary and secondary sensitization of alopecia patients to the hapten diphenylcyclopropenone (DPC). Blood was sampled from patients pre-sensitization (week 0) and at 2, 6 and about 24 weeks after DPC sensitization. Blood for TCR sequencing was provided by twenty-nine alopecia patients at one to four time points (pre-sensitization, 2, 6 and 24 weeks).

This clonotype was seen a few times. No antigen is known for it. No clone much larger than this one lies a single base away; base qualities are absent. The full study reports these points: Patch test score was positively correlated with the number of PT1 expanded TCRs, with significance at thresholds 8, 16 and 32 but not at 4. After repeated subsampling, the strength of the expansion versus patch-test correlation and the threshold at which it became significant changed. DPC sensitization did not change the number of TCRs with a frequency above 1 in 1000, and there was no evidence of changes in global repertoire structure. Because every patient had alopecia, a presumed autoimmune disease, the patients' immune response might differ from that of healthy individuals. Significantly more large CDR3 similarity clusters were formed by expanded TCRs than by pre-sensitization or healthy control sets, consistent with antigen-driven responses.

CDR1 MNHEY and CDR2 SVGEGT were looked up in the germline V gene. Trimming costs V 5 bases and J 6 bases, and their ends lie 13 bases apart. From the cysteine up to the phenylalanine, the CDR3 has a length of 13 residues. The CDR3 DNA has 39 bases and is translated from base 1. Taken with the paper, the label for time point translates to: patch test 1, 2 weeks after DPC sensitization. Taken with the paper, the label for treatment or condition translates to: therapeutic diphenylcyclopropenone sensitization with weekly scalp DPC. At each patch-test visit, blood was drawn before the patch test was applied. Eligible patients were aged 18 to 70, diagnosed with alopecia, deemed suitable for DPC therapy, and excluded if pregnant. Total RNA was extracted from unfractionated whole blood that had been collected in Tempus Blood RNA tubes. The library was produced with RACE. Sequencer: NextSeq 500. During library preparation, unique molecular identifiers were attached to individual cDNA molecules so that TCRs could be counted quantitatively and reproducibly. Both TCR alpha and TCR beta chains were sequenced from each blood RNA sample. As for how the authors treated the data: A median of approximately 100,000 TCRs per sample was observed, with a range of about 23,224 to 750,000. V, J and CDR3 annotation of the TCR reads was performed with the Decombinator software suite. For PS versus PT1 abundance plots, all samples were subsampled to the same number of TCRs (28,000). TCRs were defined as expanded if absent before sensitization and observed at least eight times at the 2-week time point. The raw public data were reprocessed by TCRdb itself: fastp quality trimming at Q25, MiXCR clonotype calling, in-frame beta chains only. Every distinct CDR3 protein forms one entry, paired with its most common genes and DNA. These V and J calls are TCRdb output, not the study's own analysis. In all, the sample holds roughly 380,000 distinct CDR3 sequences, and more than 4.5% of those were seen once. The ten largest clones add up to approximately 2.5% of the sample.

The rearranged segments are TRBV6-2 or TRBV6-3 and TRBJ1-1, with an unclear D gene assignment. Source: whole blood, taken in connection with sensitization to the hapten diphenylcyclopropenone (DPC). The TCR sequence derives from a woman aged 50 to 65 with alopecia areata. Some clones in this sample may be carry-over from other donors' samples. This receptor has the CDR3 CASSPISRPEAFF. The sequenced DNA is TGTGCCAGCAGTCCCATTTCACGGCCTGAAGCTTTCTTT.